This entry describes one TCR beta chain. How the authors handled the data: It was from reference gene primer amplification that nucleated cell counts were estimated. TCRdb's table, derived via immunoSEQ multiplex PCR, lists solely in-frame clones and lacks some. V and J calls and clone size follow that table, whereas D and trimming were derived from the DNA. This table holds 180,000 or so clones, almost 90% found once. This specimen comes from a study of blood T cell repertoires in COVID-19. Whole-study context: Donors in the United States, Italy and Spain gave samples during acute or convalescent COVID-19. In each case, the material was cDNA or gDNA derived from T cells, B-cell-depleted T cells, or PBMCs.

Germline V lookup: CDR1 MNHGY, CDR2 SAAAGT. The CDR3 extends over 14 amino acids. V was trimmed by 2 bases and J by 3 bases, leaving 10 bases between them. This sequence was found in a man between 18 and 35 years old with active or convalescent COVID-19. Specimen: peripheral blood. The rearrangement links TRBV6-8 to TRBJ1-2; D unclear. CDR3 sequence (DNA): TGTGCCAGCAGTTACAGAGACGGGGACTATGGCTACACCTTC. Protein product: CASSYRDGDYGYTF.